This passage covers 15 T cell receptor beta chains from one sample sequenced in a study of siplizumab effects on memory and regulatory T cells. TCRdb's copy holds only in-frame clones and misses some; the assay was immunoSEQ multiplex PCR. This table has tens of thousands of clones, 80% to 90% appearing once. The sequenced sample was Tregs sorted from blood. Source of these receptors: a human donor in good health.

The chain has TRBV11-2 and TRBJ2-2; 9 bases are shared with TRBD2. Germline V gene lookup returns CDR1 SGHAT and CDR2 FQNNGV. V was clipped by 7 bases and J by 2 bases; unmatched bases: 5. This CDR3 has 15 amino acids. The CDR3 reads CASTRLAVNTGELFF. The CDR3 DNA reads as TGTGCCAGCACTCGACTAGCGGTCAACACCGGGGAGCTGTTTTTT.

This chain links TRBV6-5 with TRBJ2-1; D is unclear. The germline gives CDR1 MNHEY, CDR2 SVGAGI. The CDR3 is 14 residues long. Trimming took off 0 bases at V and 9 bases at J, with 12 bases between the two ends. CDR3 bases: TGTGCCAGCAGTTACTCGACGCTTAGTAGTGAGCAGTTCTTC. Translating it yields CASSYSTLSSEQFF.

This clone was seen only a few times. V is TRBV10-3 and J is TRBJ2-3; 15 bases agree with TRBD2. V trimming: 3 bases; J trimming: 0 bases; junction bases outside the gene matches: 13. Germline V CDR1 and CDR2: ENHRY, SYGVKD. The CDR3 totals 21 residues. CDR3 nucleotide sequence: TGTGCCATCAGTGATAAGGGACTAGCGGGAGGTGGAGGGACTAGCACAGATACGCAGTATTTT. Protein product: CAISDKGLAGGGGTSTDTQYF.

The V gene is TRBV27, the J gene TRBJ2-5; D tentatively fits TRBD1 or TRBD2 (7 bases each). CDR3 size: 16 residues. Germline-derived CDR1 and CDR2 are MNHEY and SMNVEV (reference sequence). V was cut by 0 bases and J by 1 base, with 12 bases left in between. CDR3 sequence (DNA): TGTGCCAGCAGTTTATCTTTCAGGGGGGGCCAAGAGACCCAGTACTTC. Its translation is CASSLSFRGGQETQYF.

V usage is TRBV7-9 and J usage is TRBJ2-5; 8 bases line up with TRBD2. The CDR3 length is 15 residues. V was pared by 5 bases and J by 2 bases, with 7 bases of the junction left unmatched. CDR1 and CDR2 (germline): SEHNR, FQNEAQ (reference sequence). The CDR3 loop reads CASSLRGGSQETQYF. The CDR3, as DNA: TGTGCCAGCAGCCTTCGGGGGGGTAGTCAAGAGACCCAGTACTTC.

This clone was counted only a few times. The DNA for the CDR3 is TGTGCCAGCAGTGTGTCCTCGACAGGGGCCAGCAATCAGCCCCAGCATTTT. Its protein is CASSVSSTGASNQPQHF. The chain employs TRBV6-1 and TRBJ1-5, with TRBD1 matching over 8 bases. Germline trimming cut 4 bases from V and 1 base from J; bases unmatched to any gene: 9. The CDR3 extends over 17 amino acids. From germline, CDR1 is MNHNS and CDR2 SASEGT.

The chain links TRBV6-1 to TRBJ1-2; TRBD1 matches 7 bases. From germline, CDR1 is MNHNS and CDR2 SASEGT. V shed 7 bases and J 8 bases; nucleotides not matched to a gene: 16. This CDR3 region has 15 residues. The CDR3 sequence: CASKGTNRGVVGYTF. The CDR3, as DNA: TGTGCCAGCAAGGGGACAAACAGGGGAGTAGTGGGCTACACCTTC.

This chain connects TRBV7-2 to TRBJ2-1, with a possible D match to TRBD2 (6 bases). CDR3 length: 15 amino acids. CDR1 SGHTA and CDR2 FQGNSA come from the germline V gene. With 0 bases removed from V and 10 bases from J, the gap between germline ends came to 16 bases. The CDR3 reads CASSLAGGMIREQFF. For the CDR3, the DNA is TGTGCCAGCAGCTTAGCCGGCGGGATGATCAGGGAGCAGTTCTTC.

The chain uses TRBV11-3 and TRBJ2-1, with D possibly being TRBD2 (5 bases). CDR3 size: 15 residues. V was cut by 6 bases and J by 1 base, with 13 bases left in between. Germline CDR1 reads SGHNT; CDR2 reads YENEEA. The CDR3 spells CASRNPGSSYNEQFF. DNA for the CDR3: TGTGCCAGCAGAAACCCGGGATCTTCCTACAATGAGCAGTTCTTC.

The V gene is TRBV30, the J gene TRBJ2-1; TRBD2 might be the D (5 bases). The CDR3 is made up of 11 amino acids. V was pared by 1 base and J by 8 bases, with 6 bases between. Germline V gene sequence: CDR1 GTSNPN, CDR2 SVGIG (reference sequence). CDR3 nucleotide sequence: TGTGCCTGGAGTGCGGGATATGAGCAGTTCTTC. It translates to CAWSAGYEQFF. The variable domain in full, completed from reference TRBV30 and TRBJ2-1, reads SQTIHQWPATLVQPVGSPLSLECTVEGTSNPNLYWYRQAAGRGLQLLFYSVGIGQISSEVPQNLSASRPQDRQFILSSKKLLLSDSGFYLCAWSAGYEQFFGPGTRLTVL.

This clone was seen only once. The chain combines TRBV7-9 with TRBJ2-5; tentatively, D is TRBD1 (6 bases). Germline V gene data show CDR1 as SEHNR and CDR2 as FQNEAQ (reference sequence). Trimming left V 2 bases short and J 5 bases short, with 12 bases between. The CDR3 has 14 residues. CDR3 nucleotide sequence: TGTGCCAGCAGCTTAATTGCAGGGGTCGAGACCCAGTACTTC. This codes for CASSLIAGVETQYF.

This clone was detected once. This chain uses TRBV25-1 with TRBJ1-2, with D tentatively TRBD1 (5 bases). CDR1 is MGHDK, CDR2 SYGVNS, per germline. This CDR3 contains 15 residues. V lost 8 bases and J lost 4, with 20 bases in between. The CDR3 coding sequence is TGTGCCAGCCGACCGCATGAGGGGTACGGCTATGGCTACACCTTC. Translation gives CASRPHEGYGYGYTF.

V gene TRBV9 combines with J gene TRBJ2-3; TRBD1 or TRBD2 may be the D gene (6 bases each). The length of the CDR3 is 14 residues. Per germline, CDR1 SGDLS and CDR2 YYNGEE. V was clipped by 2 bases and J by 1 base, with 8 bases between them. The CDR3, as DNA: TGTGCCAGCAGCGTGAGGGGGGGCACAGATACGCAGTATTTT. Amino acids: CASSVRGGTDTQYF.

The CDR3 DNA is TGTGCCAGCAGCTTAGCGGGCCCCTCCTACGAGCAGTACTTC. Amino acids: CASSLAGPSYEQYF. The rearrangement links TRBV11-2 to TRBJ2-7, with D unclear. CDR1 SGHAT and CDR2 FQNNGV come from the germline V gene. The CDR3 is made up of 14 amino acids. With 1 base removed from V and 0 bases from J, the gap between germline ends came to 7 bases.

The chain links TRBV19 to TRBJ1-5, with D unresolved. The CDR3 is 13 amino acids. Germline CDR1 is LNHDA and CDR2 is SQIVND (reference sequence). V was shortened by 0 bases and J by 7 bases, with 7 bases between the two germline ends. The CDR3: CASSIDWFQPQHF. CDR3 DNA sequence: TGTGCCAGTAGTATAGATTGGTTCCAGCCCCAGCATTTT.